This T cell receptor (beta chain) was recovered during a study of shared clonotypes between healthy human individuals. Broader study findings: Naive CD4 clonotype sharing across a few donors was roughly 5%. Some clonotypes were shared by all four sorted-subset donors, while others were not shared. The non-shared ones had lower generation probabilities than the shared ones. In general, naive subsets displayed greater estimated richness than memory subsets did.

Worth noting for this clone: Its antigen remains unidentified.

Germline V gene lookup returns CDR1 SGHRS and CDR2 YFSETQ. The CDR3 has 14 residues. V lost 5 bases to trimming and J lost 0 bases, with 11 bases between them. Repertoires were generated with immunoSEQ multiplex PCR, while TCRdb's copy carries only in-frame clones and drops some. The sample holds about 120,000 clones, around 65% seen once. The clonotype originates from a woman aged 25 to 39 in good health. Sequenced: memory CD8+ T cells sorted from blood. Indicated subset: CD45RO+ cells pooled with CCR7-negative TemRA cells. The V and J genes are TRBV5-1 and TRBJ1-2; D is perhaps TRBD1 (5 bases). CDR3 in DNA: TGCGCCAGCAGGCCAGGGAAAGCTAACTATGGCTACACCTTC. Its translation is CASRPGKANYGYTF.